This T cell receptor beta chain emerged from a study of blood T cell repertoires in COVID-19. Overall study: Nucleic acid was either cDNA or gDNA, and it came from T cells, B-cell-depleted T cells, or PBMCs.

This clone was detected only a few times. The CDR3 is 15 amino acids. Germline V gene lookup returns CDR1 SGHVS and CDR2 FNYEAQ. The junction had 3 bases not matched to a gene; V was cut back by 2 bases and J by 9 bases. Seattle-derived patients entered the study during active infection and were followed longitudinally. Some clones are missing from TCRdb's copy, which holds only in-frame ones; the method was immunoSEQ multiplex PCR. The top ten clones hold over 9% of a sample with about 12,000 clones, 72% of them seen once. This TCR was recovered from a man in his sixties with COVID-19, enrolled during active disease. The sequenced sample was peripheral blood. The V call is TRBV7-6, the J call TRBJ1-6, with 11 bases fitting TRBD1. The CDR3 loop is CASSLRTGGISPLHF. As DNA, the CDR3 is TGTGCCAGCAGCTTAAGGACAGGGGGCATTTCACCCCTCCACTTT.